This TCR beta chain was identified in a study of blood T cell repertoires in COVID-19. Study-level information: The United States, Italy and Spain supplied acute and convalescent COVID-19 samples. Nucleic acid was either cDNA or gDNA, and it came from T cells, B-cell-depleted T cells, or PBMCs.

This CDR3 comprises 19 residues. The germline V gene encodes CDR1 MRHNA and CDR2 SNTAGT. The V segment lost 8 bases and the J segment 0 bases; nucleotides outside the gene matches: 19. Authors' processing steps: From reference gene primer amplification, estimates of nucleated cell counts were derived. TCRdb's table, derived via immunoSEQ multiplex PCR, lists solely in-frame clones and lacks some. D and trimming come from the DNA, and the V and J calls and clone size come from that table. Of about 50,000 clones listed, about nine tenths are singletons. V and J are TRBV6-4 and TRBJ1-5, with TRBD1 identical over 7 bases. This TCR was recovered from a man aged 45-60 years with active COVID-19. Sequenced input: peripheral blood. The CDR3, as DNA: TGTGCCAGCGTTGTCGGGGACAGAAAGTTTGGCTATAGCAATCAGCCCCAGCATTTT. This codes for CASVVGDRKFGYSNQPQHF.